Each of the 20 T cell receptor beta chains below was sequenced from the same sample in a study of T-cell reconstitution after alpha-beta-depleted transplantation in children. The TCRbeta library was prepared with unique molecular identifiers. One entry per CDR3 protein, called by TCRdb with MiXCR from the PCR reads. The table includes hundreds of thousands of distinct CDR3 sequences, 20% to 25% detected once. This specimen consisted of PBMCs, mostly from graft donor cells, obtained 360 days after TCRalphabeta/CD19-depleted stem cell transplant. These receptor sequences come from a boy in the first two years of life who had a stem cell transplant for acute myeloid leukemia, so the T cells may come from the graft donor.

This clonotype has only a few counts. The gene calls are TRBV20-1 and TRBJ2-3, with 10 positions matching TRBD2. The CDR3 has 17 amino acids. V lost 8 bases and J lost 6; bases outside the gene matches: 20. From germline, CDR1 is DFQATT and CDR2 SNEGSKA (reference sequence). The CDR3 loop reads CSLQQGAGGLLVDTQYF. In DNA, the CDR3 is TGCAGTCTCCAGCAGGGAGCGGGGGGGCTATTAGTGGATACGCAGTATTTT.

The gene calls are TRBV20-1 and TRBJ2-3; TRBD2 might be the D (6 bases). The CDR3 covers 16 residues. The V end was cut by 0 bases, the J end by 2 bases, with 15 bases between. Germline CDR1 reads DFQATT; CDR2 reads SNEGSKA (reference sequence). This CDR3 is CSARDRDSGFTDTQYF. CDR3 DNA: TGCAGTGCTAGAGATCGGGATAGCGGCTTCACAGATACGCAGTATTTT.

This clonotype was recorded many times. The chain employs TRBV7-2 and TRBJ2-7, with TRBD1 matching 7 bases. The CDR3 runs 13 residues. Germline values: CDR1 SGHTA, CDR2 FQGNSA. J gave up 3 bases and V 3 bases, and 2 bases lay outside the gene matches. As DNA, the CDR3 is TGTGCCAGCAGCTTGACAGGGCACTACGAGCAGTACGTC. Protein product: CASSLTGHYEQYV.

CDR3 region: CASSFSFLNIQYF. The CDR3 DNA reads as TGTGCCAGCAGTTTTTCCTTTTTAAACATTCAGTACTTC. V is TRBV12-3 or TRBV12-4 and J is TRBJ2-4; no definite D call. With 3 bases removed from V and 6 bases from J, the gap between germline ends came to 9 bases. CDR3 length: 13 residues.

In its sample, this clonotype was seen many times. This rearrangement joins TRBV7-2 to TRBJ2-2; 13 bases map to TRBD2. Trimming at V came to 5 bases and at J to 7 bases, leaving 7 bases not matched to a gene. Germline V CDR1 and CDR2: SGHTA, FQGNSA. This CDR3 is built from 16 residues. CDR3 loop: CASSPWTSGGIGELFF. The CDR3 DNA is TGTGCCAGCAGCCCCTGGACTAGCGGGGGAATCGGGGAGCTGTTTTTT.

This clonotype was detected many times. The genes are TRBV12-3 or TRBV12-4 and TRBJ1-5, with D hard to call. The CDR3 sequence is 12 residues long. The V end was cut by 3 bases, the J end by 7 bases, with 7 bases between. The CDR3 spells CASSFHRQPQHF. The CDR3 bases are TGTGCCAGCAGTTTCCATCGGCAGCCCCAGCATTTT.

This clonotype was counted many times. The rearrangement joins TRBV7-6 to TRBJ2-7; 10 bases fit TRBD1. Germline assignment: CDR1 SGHVS and CDR2 FNYEAQ. This CDR3 contains 14 residues. V lost 2 bases to trimming and J lost 5 bases; unmatched junction nucleotides: 3. The CDR3 protein is CASSLSGTGDEQYF. CDR3 bases: TGTGCCAGCAGCTTAAGCGGGACAGGGGACGAGCAGTACTTC.

The chain is built from TRBV10-3 and TRBJ2-3; 13 positions match TRBD2. Germline CDR1 is ENHRY and CDR2 is SYGVKD. The V segment lost 3 bases and the J segment 6 bases; nucleotides outside the gene matches: 9. The CDR3 has 17 residues. Here the CDR3 DNA reads TGTGCCATCAGTGAAAGTTGGGGGACTAGCGGGGTCGATACGCAGTATTTT. It translates to CAISESWGTSGVDTQYF.

The J gene is TRBJ1-1, the V gene TRBV7-9, with D hard to call. This CDR3 region has 14 residues. The germline CDR1 and CDR2 sequences are SEHNR and FQNEAQ (reference sequence). Trimming stripped 1 base from V and 4 bases from J, with 10 bases between. CDR3 sequence (DNA): TGTGCCAGCAGCTTAGAAGAGGGAAGCACTGAAGCTTTCTTT. Residues: CASSLEEGSTEAFF. The variable domain in full, with the rest retrieved from reference TRBV7-9 and TRBJ1-1, is DTGVSQNPRHKITKRGQNVTFRCDPISEHNRLYWYRQTLGQGPEFLTYFQNEAQLEKSRLLSDRFSAERPKGSFSTLEIQRTEQGDSAMYLCASSLEEGSTEAFFGQGTRLTVV.

The sample holds a few counts of this clonotype. This CDR3 reads CAISESGGTGEQYV. The CDR3 region has the DNA TGTGCCATCAGTGAGTCAGGGGGGACAGGGGAGCAGTACGTC. V and J are TRBV10-3 and TRBJ2-7; 9 bases map to TRBD1. J lost 7 bases, V lost 0 bases, and 4 bases had no gene match. Looked up from germline, CDR1 is ENHRY and CDR2 is SYGVKD. The length of the CDR3 is 14 residues.

This chain connects TRBV28 to TRBJ1-5; a possible D gene is TRBD1 (5 bases). The CDR3 contains 11 residues. Between the trimmed V and J ends, which lost 7 bases and 5 bases, there was a span of 6 bases. Looked up from germline, CDR1 is MDHEN and CDR2 is SYDVKM. CDR3 coding DNA: TGTGCCAGCAAAGGGGATCAGCCCCAGCATTTT. It specifies CASKGDQPQHF.

The V and J genes are TRBV7-8 and TRBJ1-1, with 7 bases aligning to TRBD1. CDR1 and CDR2 from the germline V gene are SGHVS and FQNEAQ. The CDR3 extends over 13 amino acids. V gave up 3 bases and J gave up 8 bases; unmatched junction bases: 6. The CDR3: CASSFDRVGEAFF. CDR3 bases: TGTGCCAGCAGCTTCGACAGGGTTGGGGAAGCTTTCTTT.

This clonotype was counted between two and nine times. The DNA of the CDR3 is TGCAGTGCTAGAGGACAGCGACCTAACACCGGGGAGCTGTTTTTT. It translates to CSARGQRPNTGELFF. The chain has TRBV20-1 and TRBJ2-2, with TRBD1 as a possible D gene (5 bases). Looked up from germline, CDR1 is DFQATT and CDR2 is SNEGSKA (reference sequence). The length of the CDR3 is 15 residues. V shed 1 base and J shed 2 bases, with 11 bases lying between them.

This clonotype has a single count. The V and J genes are TRBV10-3 and TRBJ2-5; 10 nucleotides agree with TRBD2. CDR1 is ENHRY and CDR2 is SYGVKD in the germline V gene. This CDR3 region has 14 residues. The trim removed 6 bases at V and 6 bases at J, leaving 7 bases unmatched. CDR3 DNA: TGTGCCATCAGGGGAGCGGGGGGGCTAAAGACCCAGTACTTC. This codes for CAIRGAGGLKTQYF.

V usage is TRBV20-1 and J usage is TRBJ1-3; 8 bases are shared with TRBD1. The J segment lost 3 bases and the V segment lost 6 bases, leaving 7 bases of the junction unmatched. The CDR3 is 14 residues long. Germline CDR1 is DFQATT and CDR2 is SNEGSKA (reference sequence). The DNA for the CDR3 is TGCAGTGCGAGAACAGGGGGGGTTGGAAACACCATATATTTT. This sequence encodes CSARTGGVGNTIYF.

This clonotype has more than one count but fewer than ten. The chain is built from TRBV7-2 and TRBJ2-1; D tentatively fits TRBD1 or TRBD2 (5 bases each). The germline gives CDR1 SGHTA, CDR2 FQGNSA. V was shortened by 6 bases and J by 5 bases, with 23 bases between the two germline ends. The CDR3 runs to 17 residues. The chain's CDR3 is CASSVASGTPAHNEQFF. The CDR3 DNA sequence: TGTGCCAGCAGTGTAGCTTCCGGGACCCCCGCCCACAATGAGCAGTTCTTC.

The chain carries TRBV3-1 and TRBJ2-5, with D perhaps assigned TRBD1 or TRBD2 (5 bases each). This CDR3 is 15 amino acids long. The germline gives CDR1 LGHDT, CDR2 YNNKEL (reference sequence). Trimming took off 4 bases at V and 5 bases at J, with 17 bases between the two ends. The CDR3 sequence: CASSLGPTEGETQYF. In nucleotides, the CDR3 is TGTGCCAGCAGCCTGGGGCCTACCGAGGGGGAGACCCAGTACTTC.

The chain has TRBV6-5 and TRBJ2-4; 8 bases line up with TRBD1. The CDR3 totals 15 residues. Trimming cost V 2 bases and J 6 bases; bases outside gene matches: 6. CDR1 MNHEY and CDR2 SVGAGI come from the germline V gene. CDR3 DNA sequence: TGTGCCAGCAGTTACAGGACAGGGACCCGAAACATTCAGTACTTC. It encodes CASSYRTGTRNIQYF.

The gene calls are TRBV7-6 and TRBJ2-1; 7 nucleotides line up with TRBD2. Per germline, CDR1 SGHVS and CDR2 FNYEAQ. With 5 bases clipped from V and 6 bases from J, the junction kept 7 bases outside the gene matches. The CDR3 consists of 14 residues. The CDR3 bases are TGTGCCAGCAGCCTAGACGGGGGGATCAATGAGCAGTTCTTC. It yields the protein CASSLDGGINEQFF.

The V call is TRBV12-3 or TRBV12-4, the J call TRBJ2-3, with 7 bases that match TRBD1. J was trimmed by 3 bases and V by 5 bases; bases with no gene match: 8. This CDR3 spans 15 amino acids. CDR3 sequence (DNA): TGTGCCAGCAGTCCATCGACAGGGACGACAGATACGCAGTATTTT. It encodes CASSPSTGTTDTQYF.